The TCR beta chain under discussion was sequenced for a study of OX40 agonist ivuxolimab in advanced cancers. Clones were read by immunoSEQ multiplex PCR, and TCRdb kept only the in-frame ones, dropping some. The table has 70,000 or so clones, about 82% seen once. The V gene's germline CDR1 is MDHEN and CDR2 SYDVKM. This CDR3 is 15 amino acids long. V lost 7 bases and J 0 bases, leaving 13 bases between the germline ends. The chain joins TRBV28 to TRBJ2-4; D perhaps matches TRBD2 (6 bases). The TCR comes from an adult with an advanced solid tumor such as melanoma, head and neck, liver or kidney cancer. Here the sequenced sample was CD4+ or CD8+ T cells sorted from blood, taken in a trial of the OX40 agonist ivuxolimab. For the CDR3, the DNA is TGTGCCAGCAAGCCCGGGGGATTAGCCAAAAACATTCAGTACTTC. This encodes CASKPGGLAKNIQYF.